These T cell receptor beta chains were read from a single sample in a study of CD8+ T cells in alopecia areata. Clones were read by immunoSEQ multiplex PCR, and TCRdb kept only the in-frame ones, dropping some. The table has over 150,000 clones, 55% to 70% seen once. The input for sequencing was CD4+ T cells sorted from blood, taken at week 4, from a patient treated with tofacitinib. The receptors derive from a human donor with alopecia areata. Each CDR3 is given with its conserved first and last residue. D genes are given only for firm matches. Part of the rows lack a size; the others show once, few, many or a class for expanded clones.

TRBV29-1,.,TRBD2,TRBJ2-7,CSVSTSGLRIGSEQYF,TGCAGCGTATCCACTAGCGGGCTTCGCATTGGGAGCGAGCAGTACTTC
TRBV7-7,few,.,TRBJ1-1,CASSFQENTEAFF,TGTGCCAGCAGCTTCCAGGAGAACACTGAAGCTTTCTTT
TRBV6-5,.,.,TRBJ1-2,CASSDGPDYGYTF,TGTGCCAGCAGTGACGGGCCAGACTATGGCTACACCTTC
TRBV25-1,.,TRBD1,TRBJ2-3,CASSPDTGGTDTQYF,TGTGCCAGCAGTCCTGACACAGGGGGCACGGATACGCAGTATTTT
TRBV29-1,.,.,TRBJ1-2,CSVQHGGNRDRGYTF,TGCAGCGTTCAGCATGGCGGGAACCGGGATCGGGGCTACACCTTC
TRBV5-4,few,TRBD1,TRBJ2-2,CASSENRGFTGELFF,TGTGCCAGCAGCGAAAACAGGGGTTTCACCGGGGAGCTGTTTTTT
TRBV7-2,.,TRBD1,TRBJ1-2,CASSPTGTGGGYGYTF,TGTGCCAGCAGCCCAACCGGGACAGGCGGGGGTTATGGCTACACCTTC
TRBV29-1,.,.,TRBJ2-3,CSVESTRTDTQYF,TGCAGCGTTGAATCGACACGGACAGATACGCAGTATTTT
TRBV28,.,.,TRBJ1-5,CASSEFRDGQPQHF,TGTGCCAGCAGTGAGTTCAGGGACGGTCAGCCCCAGCATTTT
TRBV7-2,.,.,TRBJ2-1,CASSLAWNEQFF,TGTGCCAGCAGCTTAGCGTGGAATGAGCAGTTCTTC
TRBV29-1,.,.,TRBJ2-5,CSVNGGNQETQYF,TGCAGCGTAAATGGGGGAAATCAAGAGACCCAGTACTTC
TRBV27,few,.,TRBJ1-5,CASSAASTVNQPQHF,TGTGCCAGCTCGGCCGCGTCGACCGTCAATCAGCCCCAGCATTTT
TRBV18,.,TRBD1,TRBJ1-1,CASRTGNTEAFF,TGTGCCAGCCGGACAGGGAACACTGAAGCTTTCTTT
TRBV29-1,.,.,TRBJ1-2,CSVDRQVEDGYTF,TGCAGCGTTGACCGGCAGGTAGAGGATGGCTACACCTTC
TRBV29-1,few,.,TRBJ2-5,CSGGGRETQYF,TGCAGCGGGGGGGGCCGGGAGACCCAGTACTTC
TRBV11-3,.,.,TRBJ2-3,CASSLEYSDTQYF,TGTGCCAGCAGCTTAGAATATTCAGATACGCAGTATTTT
TRBV4-2,.,.,TRBJ1-1,CASSLRSLNTEAFF,TGTGCCAGCAGCCTCCGGAGTCTCAACACTGAAGCTTTCTTT
TRBV13,.,TRBD1,TRBJ2-5,CASSFGQGQETQYF,TGTGCCAGCAGCTTCGGACAGGGCCAAGAGACCCAGTACTTC
TRBV4-1,once,TRBD2,TRBJ2-5,CASRLAGQETQYF,TGCGCCAGCAGACTAGCGGGACAAGAGACCCAGTACTTC
TRBV29-1,.,.,TRBJ2-7,CSTRHGSYEQYF,TGCAGCACCCGACACGGCTCCTACGAGCAGTACTTC
TRBV27,.,.,TRBJ1-5,CASSPRSTAPNQPQHF,TGTGCCAGCAGTCCTCGGTCCACAGCACCAAATCAGCCCCAGCATTTT
TRBV29-1,.,TRBD2,TRBJ2-3,CSKTSGSTDTQYF,TGCAGCAAGACTAGCGGGAGCACAGATACGCAGTATTTT
TRBV29-1,few,TRBD1,TRBJ1-2,CSAGTGDSGGYTF,TGCAGCGCGGGGACAGGGGATTCGGGTGGCTACACCTTC
TRBV25-1,.,.,TRBJ1-2,CASTMTGYGYTF,TGTGCCAGCACCATGACAGGCTATGGCTACACCTTC
TRBV30,.,.,TRBJ1-5,CAWTEQGNQPQHF,TGTGCCTGGACGGAACAGGGCAATCAGCCCCAGCATTTT
TRBV7-2,few,TRBD1,TRBJ2-5,CASSKDRVETQYF,TGTGCCAGCAGCAAGGACAGGGTAGAGACCCAGTACTTC
TRBV29-1,few,TRBD1,TRBJ1-5,CSVRQGNQPQHF,TGCAGCGTCAGACAGGGAAACCAGCCCCAGCATTTT
TRBV29-1,few,TRBD1,TRBJ2-3,CSVDTGTGFLDTQYF,TGCAGCGTTGATACCGGGACAGGGTTTTTGGATACGCAGTATTTT
TRBV20-1,.,.,TRBJ2-7,CSASPYEQYF,TGCAGTGCTAGTCCCTACGAGCAGTACTTC
TRBV2,.,.,TRBJ2-5,CASSGTFPQETQYF,TGTGCCAGCAGTGGGACCTTCCCCCAAGAGACCCAGTACTTC